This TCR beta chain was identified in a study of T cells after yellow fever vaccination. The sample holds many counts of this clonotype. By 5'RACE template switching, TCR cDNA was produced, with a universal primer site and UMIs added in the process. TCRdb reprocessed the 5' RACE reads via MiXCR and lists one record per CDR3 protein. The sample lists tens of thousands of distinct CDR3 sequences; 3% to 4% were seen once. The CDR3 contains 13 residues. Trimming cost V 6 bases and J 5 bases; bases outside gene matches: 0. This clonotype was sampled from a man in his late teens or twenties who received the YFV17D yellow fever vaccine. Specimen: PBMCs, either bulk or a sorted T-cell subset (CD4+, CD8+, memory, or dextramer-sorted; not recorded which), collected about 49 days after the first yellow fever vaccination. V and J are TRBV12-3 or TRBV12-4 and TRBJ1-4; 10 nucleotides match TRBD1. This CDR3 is CASRGQGNEKLFF. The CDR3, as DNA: TGTGCCAGCAGGGGACAGGGGAATGAAAAACTGTTTTTT.